The TCR beta chain described here comes from a study of shared clonotypes between healthy human individuals. The table came from immunoSEQ multiplex PCR; TCRdb's copy has only in-frame clones and leaves some out. This table has 2,500,000 or so clones, under 95% appearing once. Germline-derived CDR1 and CDR2 are SGHAT and FQNNGV. This CDR3 contains 16 residues. J lost 7 bases, V lost 4 bases, and 12 bases had no gene match. The clonotype originates from a man aged 18 to 35 in good health. Some clones in this sample may be carry-over from other donors' samples. The chain carries TRBV11-2 and TRBJ2-7; 11 bases are a match to TRBD2. The sample consisted of naive CD4+ T cells from PBMCs. Subset indicated: CD45RA+ positively selected. The CDR3 protein is CASSYRRTSGLWEQYF. The CDR3 region has the DNA TGTGCCAGCAGCTACAGACGGACTAGCGGGCTTTGGGAGCAGTACTTC. Looking up the rest from reference TRBV11-2 and TRBJ2-7 gives the full variable domain: EAGVAQSPRYKIIEKRQSVAFWCNPISGHATLYWYQQILGQGPKLLIQFQNNGVVDDSQLPKDRFSAERLKGVDSTLKIQPAKLEDSAVYLCASSYRRTSGLWEQYFGPGTRLTVT.